This entry lists 24 T cell receptor beta chains sequenced from one sample in a study of human T cells and chemical hapten exposure. MiXCR was run by TCRdb on the RACE reads, yielding one entry per CDR3 protein. In the table there are about 120,000 distinct CDR3 sequences, approximately 11% of which are singletons. Time point defined: patch test 3, about 24 weeks after DPC sensitization. Sample treatment: therapeutic diphenylcyclopropenone sensitization with weekly scalp DPC. This specimen was whole blood, taken in connection with sensitization to the hapten diphenylcyclopropenone (DPC). Receptors originate from a woman in her forties or fifties with alopecia areata. Some clones in this sample may be carry-over from other donors' samples.

This clonotype was seen many times. The V call is TRBV12-3 or TRBV12-4, the J call TRBJ2-3, with 11 positions matching TRBD2. V was clipped by 1 base and J by 4 bases; unmatched bases: 4. The CDR3 spans 16 residues. The chain's CDR3 is CASSLVLSGGADTQYF. The CDR3 nucleotides are TGTGCCAGCAGTTTAGTCCTTAGCGGGGGGGCAGATACGCAGTATTTT.

Comment on this clonotype: The conserved final phenylalanine or tryptophan is absent from the CDR3, which likely points to a read error. The rearrangement joins TRBV27 to TRBJ2-7; no reliable D call. Trimming took 6 bases from V and 3 from J, leaving 9 bases between them. This CDR3 is built from 12 residues. CDR1 and CDR2 (germline): MNHEY, SMNVEV (reference sequence). This CDR3 reads CASSPTGYEQYS. CDR3 coding DNA: TGTGCCAGCAGCCCTACTGGCTACGAGCAGTACTCC.

This clonotype has just a few counts. The rearrangement uses TRBV21-1 and TRBJ2-5; the table calls TRBD1, which could not be checked here. TRBV21-1 is a documented pseudogene. The CDR3 is 17 residues long. In nucleotides, the CDR3 is TGTGCCAGCAGCAAAGAGGGCCGGGACCCACTTCGTAGGGCCCAGTACTTC. Protein product: CASSKEGRDPLRRAQYF.

This clonotype came up many times. The chain is built from TRBV19 and TRBJ2-7; unclear D gene. The V gene's germline CDR1 is LNHDA and CDR2 SQIVND (reference sequence). V lost 1 base to trimming and J lost 2 bases, with 15 bases between them. The CDR3 totals 16 residues. The CDR3 region is CASSIGAALSPYEQYF. The DNA for the CDR3 is TGTGCCAGTAGTATAGGGGCGGCTTTGAGCCCCTACGAGCAGTACTTC.

The rearrangement links TRBV6-5 to TRBJ2-3; the D is unclear. The CDR3 is 13 residues long. The ends were cut back, 2 bases at V and 5 bases at J, with 8 bases in the middle. Per germline, CDR1 MNHEY and CDR2 SVGAGI. This CDR3 is CASSYQARDTQYF. The CDR3, as DNA: TGTGCCAGCAGTTACCAAGCGAGAGATACGCAGTATTTT.

The chain is built from TRBV11-2 and TRBJ2-1; D is undetermined. Germline V gene data show CDR1 as SGHAT and CDR2 as FQNNGV. Trimming left V 5 bases short and J 4 bases short, with 6 bases between. This CDR3 comprises 12 residues. The chain's CDR3 is CASSVIYNEQFF. The CDR3 nucleotides read TGTGCCAGCAGCGTGATTTACAATGAGCAGTTCTTC.

The chain has TRBV7-9 and TRBJ1-4; no reliable D call. The germline gives CDR1 SEHNR, CDR2 FQNEAQ (reference sequence). V was cut by 1 base and J by 8 bases, with 17 bases left in between. The CDR3 covers 16 residues. The CDR3 here is CASSLDGRGCREKLFF. The CDR3 DNA sequence: TGTGCCAGCAGCTTAGACGGACGGGGTTGTCGGGAAAAACTGTTTTTT.

The rearrangement joins TRBV12-3 or TRBV12-4 to TRBJ2-7, with 9 positions matching TRBD1. Trimming at V came to 4 bases and at J to 5 bases, leaving 9 bases not matched to a gene. CDR3 length: 15 residues. The CDR3 reads CASSSHRGHLNEQYF. Written as DNA, the CDR3 is TGTGCCAGCAGTTCCCACAGGGGGCATCTCAACGAGCAGTACTTC.

This clonotype was found many times. The chain has TRBV2 and TRBJ2-3, with TRBD2 matching 14 bases. Losses at the gene ends were 6 bases for V and 8 bases for J; bases not matched to a gene: 4. This CDR3 is built from 14 residues. CDR1 and CDR2 from the germline V gene are SNHLY and FYNNEI. CDR3 region: CASRTSGRAGTQYF. CDR3 DNA sequence: TGTGCCAGCAGGACTAGCGGGAGGGCCGGTACGCAGTATTTT.

The chain recombines TRBV6-5 with TRBJ1-1; no definite D call. V was clipped by 2 bases and J by 11 bases, with 18 bases between them. The CDR3 covers 14 residues. Germline V gene lookup returns CDR1 MNHEY and CDR2 SVGAGI. CDR3 region: CASSYGSTSSEAFF. The DNA of the CDR3 is TGTGCCAGCAGTTACGGTTCGACGTCTTCGGAGGCTTTCTTT.

This clonotype has just a few counts. The chain links TRBV28 to TRBJ2-3; the D gene is possibly TRBD2 (6 bases). This CDR3 is built from 14 residues. The V and J ends lost 6 bases and 1 base respectively, with 11 bases between them. Germline CDR1 and CDR2: MDHEN and SYDVKM. The CDR3 DNA follows: TGTGCCAGCAGGGAGGGAGTTCGCACAGATACGCAGTATTTT. This translates into CASREGVRTDTQYF.

A word on this clonotype: Given a much more abundant clone one base away, this may be a read error. The chain has TRBV2 and TRBJ1-5; 9 bases match TRBD1. The germline V gene has CDR1 SNHLY and CDR2 FYNNEI. This CDR3 is 12 amino acids long. The CDR3 nucleotides are TGTGCCAGCAGGACAGGGGGTCAGCCCCAGAATTTT. It yields the protein CASRTGGQPQNF.

This clonotype showed up many times. This chain uses TRBV12-3 or TRBV12-4 with TRBJ2-5; the D is unclear. CDR3 size: 15 residues. V lost 3 bases and J 0 bases, leaving 11 bases between the germline ends. CDR3 DNA: TGTGCCAGCAGTTTGGTCGACCGTTACCAAGAGACCCAGTACTTC. Its translation: CASSLVDRYQETQYF.

This clonotype was seen a few times. The chain employs TRBV21-1 and TRBJ2-7; the table's D gene call, TRBD2, was not cross checked with the DNA. TRBV21-1 corresponds to a pseudogene. The CDR3 totals 18 residues. CDR3 residues: CASSKGTSGRPWPYEQYF. The CDR3 nucleotides read TGTGCCAGCAGCAAAGGGACTAGCGGGAGACCATGGCCCTACGAGCAGTACTTC.

This clonotype was recorded a few times. The chain links TRBV27 to TRBJ1-1; TRBD1 matches at 7 bases. Germline V gene data show CDR1 as MNHEY and CDR2 as SMNVEV (reference sequence). The trim removed 0 bases at V and 4 bases at J, leaving 11 bases unmatched. This CDR3 comprises 17 residues. The chain's CDR3 is CASSLSRQGGEGTEAFF. The CDR3, as DNA: TGTGCCAGCAGTTTATCGAGACAGGGAGGTGAGGGCACTGAAGCTTTCTTT.

The chain carries TRBV6-2 or TRBV6-3 and TRBJ2-7; 9 positions match TRBD2. This CDR3 is built from 14 residues. With 6 bases clipped from V and 2 bases from J, the junction kept 5 bases outside the gene matches. Germline V gives CDR1 MNHEY, CDR2 SVGEGT. CDR3 loop: CASSTRLAAYEQYF. As DNA, the CDR3 is TGTGCCAGCAGCACCAGACTAGCGGCCTACGAGCAGTACTTC.

J is TRBJ1-5 and V is TRBV29-1; D unresolved. This CDR3 comprises 14 residues. Between the trimmed V and J ends, which lost 6 bases and 9 bases, there was a span of 21 bases. Looked up from germline, CDR1 is SQVTM and CDR2 is ANQGSEA. CDR3 DNA sequence: TGCAGCGTCGGAAGCGGGATTGATCTTGGGCCCCAGCATTTT. It yields the protein CSVGSGIDLGPQHF.

The CDR3 is CSANDRLGQPQHF. CDR3 sequence (DNA): TGCAGTGCTAACGACAGGCTGGGTCAGCCCCAGCATTTT. V is TRBV20-1 and J is TRBJ1-5; D is possibly TRBD1 (6 bases). Germline V gene lookup returns CDR1 DFQATT and CDR2 SNEGSKA (reference sequence). This CDR3 region has 13 residues. V was clipped by 4 bases and J by 6 bases, with 13 bases between them.

This clonotype was counted only a few times. The chain recombines TRBV5-1 with TRBJ1-1, with TRBD1 matching over 8 bases. The junction had 5 bases not matched to a gene; V was cut back by 3 bases and J by 4 bases. This CDR3 has 14 residues. The germline CDR1 and CDR2 sequences are SGHRS and YFSETQ. The CDR3 is CASSSGQGSTEAFF. The CDR3 bases are TGCGCCAGCAGCTCCGGACAGGGCAGCACTGAAGCTTTCTTT.

This clonotype was seen only a few times. V and J are TRBV7-9 and TRBJ2-3; the D is unclear. This CDR3 region has 15 residues. CDR1 SEHNR and CDR2 FQNEAQ come from the germline V gene (reference sequence). V was cut by 2 bases and J by 0 bases, with 9 bases left in between. The CDR3 is CASSLSQSSTDTQYF. For the CDR3, the DNA is TGTGCCAGCAGCTTATCTCAGTCTAGCACAGATACGCAGTATTTT.

A few counts support this clonotype. The J gene is TRBJ1-2, the V gene TRBV4-1, with 7 positions matching TRBD1. The CDR3 consists of 15 residues. The V and J ends lost 0 bases and 7 bases, in that order; junction bases with no gene match: 8. CDR1 MGHRA and CDR2 YSYEKL come from the germline V gene. As DNA, the CDR3 is TGCGCCAGCAGCCAAGATCGGAACAGGGGTGGTGGCTACACCTTC. It translates to CASSQDRNRGGGYTF.

CDR3 nucleotide sequence: TGTGCCAGCAGCCCTGGAGTTGACTATGGCTACACCTTC. Protein: CASSPGVDYGYTF. V and J are TRBV28 and TRBJ1-2, with unresolved D. CDR1 MDHEN and CDR2 SYDVKM come from the germline V gene. CDR3 length: 13 residues. The ends were cut back, 6 bases at V and 3 bases at J, with 11 bases in the middle.

V gene TRBV29-1 combines with J gene TRBJ1-1; D might be TRBD1 (5 bases). Germline-derived CDR1 and CDR2 are SQVTM and ANQGSEA. Between the trimmed V and J ends, which lost 5 bases and 11 bases, there was a span of 15 bases. There are 11 residues in the CDR3. DNA of the CDR3: TGCAGCGTTCTCGTGGGGGGTTTGGCTTTCTTT. It yields the protein CSVLVGGLAFF.

This clonotype has just a few counts. V is TRBV12-3 or TRBV12-4 and J is TRBJ1-1, with TRBD1 identical over 10 bases. This CDR3 spans 13 amino acids. V gave up 5 bases and J gave up 12 bases; unmatched junction bases: 9. CDR3: CASSDGTGEETFF. The CDR3 DNA sequence: TGTGCCAGCAGTGATGGGACAGGGGAGGAAACTTTCTTT.